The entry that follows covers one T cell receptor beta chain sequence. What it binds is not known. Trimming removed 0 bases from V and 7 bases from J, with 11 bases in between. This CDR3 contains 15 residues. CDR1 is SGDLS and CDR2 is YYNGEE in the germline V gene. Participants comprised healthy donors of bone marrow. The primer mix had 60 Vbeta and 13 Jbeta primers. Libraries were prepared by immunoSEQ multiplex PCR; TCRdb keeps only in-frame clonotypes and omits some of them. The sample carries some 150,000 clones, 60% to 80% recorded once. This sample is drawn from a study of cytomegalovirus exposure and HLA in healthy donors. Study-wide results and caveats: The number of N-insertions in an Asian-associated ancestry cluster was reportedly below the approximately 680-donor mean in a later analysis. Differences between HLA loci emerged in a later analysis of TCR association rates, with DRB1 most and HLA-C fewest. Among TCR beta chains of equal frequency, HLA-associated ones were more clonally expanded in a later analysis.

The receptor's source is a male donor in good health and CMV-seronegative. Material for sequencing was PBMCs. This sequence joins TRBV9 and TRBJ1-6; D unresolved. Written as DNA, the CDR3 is TGTGCCAGCAGCGTAGTTCCAGGTGCCAATTCACCCCTCCACTTT. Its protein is CASSVVPGANSPLHF.